This record concerns one T cell receptor (beta chain) sequence. Its specificity is not known. These data come from a study of T cell repertoires in cytomegalovirus infection. About the research overall: Carrying CMV and the relevant HLA type showed in public TCR beta signatures. Study-level results: Cumulative frequency of public TCR beta families picked out carriers of CMV plus the relevant HLA. HLA-C-restricted CMV clonotypes gave the most frequent clonotype in two of eight donors.

TCRdb passed the reads through MiXCR, listing each CDR3 protein once. This table holds about 570,000 distinct CDR3 sequences, approximately 40% found once. The CDR3 runs to 16 residues. From germline, CDR1 is SGHTA and CDR2 FQGNSA. Trimming removed 3 bases at V and 4 bases at J, with 16 bases between. The source was cultured PBMCs, collected from culture after CMV antigen stimulation. This receptor was identified in a human donor in good health (CMV status not recorded). Some clones in this sample may be carry-over from other donors' samples. J is TRBJ1-3 and V is TRBV7-2; a possible D gene is TRBD1 (5 bases). The CDR3 nucleotides are TGTGCCAGCAGCTTCTGGGGGTCCCTGAGGGGAAACACCATATATTTT. It translates to CASSFWGSLRGNTIYF.